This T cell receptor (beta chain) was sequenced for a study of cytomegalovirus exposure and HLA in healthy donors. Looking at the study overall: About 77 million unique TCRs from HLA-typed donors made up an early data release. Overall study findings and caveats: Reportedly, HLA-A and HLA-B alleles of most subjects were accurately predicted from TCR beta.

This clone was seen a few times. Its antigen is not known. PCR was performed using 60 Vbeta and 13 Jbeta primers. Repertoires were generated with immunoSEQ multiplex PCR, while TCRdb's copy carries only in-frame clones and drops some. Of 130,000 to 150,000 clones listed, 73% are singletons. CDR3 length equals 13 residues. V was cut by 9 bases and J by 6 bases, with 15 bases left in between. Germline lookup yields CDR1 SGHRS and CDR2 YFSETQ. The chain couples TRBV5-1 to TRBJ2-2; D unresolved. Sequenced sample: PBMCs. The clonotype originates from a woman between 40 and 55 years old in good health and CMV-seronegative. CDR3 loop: CATKPTEAGELFF. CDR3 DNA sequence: TGCGCCACCAAACCGACCGAGGCCGGGGAGCTGTTTTTT.